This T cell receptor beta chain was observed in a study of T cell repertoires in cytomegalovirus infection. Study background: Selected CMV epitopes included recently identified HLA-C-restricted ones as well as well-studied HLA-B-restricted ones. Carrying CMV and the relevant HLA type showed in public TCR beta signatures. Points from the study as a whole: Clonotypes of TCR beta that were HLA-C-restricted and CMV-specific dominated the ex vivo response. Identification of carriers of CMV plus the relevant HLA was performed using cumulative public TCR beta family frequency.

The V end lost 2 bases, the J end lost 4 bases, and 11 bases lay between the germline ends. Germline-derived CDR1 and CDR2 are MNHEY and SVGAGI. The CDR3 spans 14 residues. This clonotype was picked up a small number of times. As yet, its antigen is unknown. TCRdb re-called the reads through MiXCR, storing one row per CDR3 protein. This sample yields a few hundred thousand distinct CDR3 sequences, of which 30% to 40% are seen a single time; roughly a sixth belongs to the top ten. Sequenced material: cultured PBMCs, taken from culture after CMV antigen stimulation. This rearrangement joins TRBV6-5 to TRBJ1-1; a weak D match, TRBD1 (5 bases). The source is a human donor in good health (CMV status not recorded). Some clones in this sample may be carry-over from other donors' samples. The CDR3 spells CASSYVGGVTEAFF. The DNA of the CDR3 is TGTGCCAGCAGTTACGTAGGAGGGGTCACTGAAGCTTTCTTT.